These T cell receptor beta chains were read from a single sample in a study of monozygotic twins with inflammatory bowel disease. With the 5' RACE reads reprocessed, TCRdb shows one record per CDR3 protein and no DNA. The repertoire table contains 300,000 to 450,000 distinct CDR3 sequences. Input material: blood. The receptors here all came from a human donor with ulcerative colitis or Crohn's disease, or a healthy co-twin of an affected twin (not recorded which). Both conserved end residues are part of each CDR3.

j_gene: TRBJ1-5
v_gene: TRBV7-2
CDR3aa: CASSSEIDQPQHF

j_gene: TRBJ2-7
v_gene: TRBV24-1
CDR3aa: CATSAGRVPYEQYF

j_gene: TRBJ2-4
v_gene: TRBV9
CDR3aa: CASSPLIAGDAKNIQYF

j_gene: TRBJ2-5
v_gene: TRBV7-2
CDR3aa: CASSLRGETQYF

j_gene: TRBJ1-1
v_gene: TRBV7-2
CDR3aa: CASSDRDRGRNTEAFF

j_gene: TRBJ2-1
v_gene: TRBV15
CDR3aa: CATSMGGGVSSYNEQFF

j_gene: TRBJ1-4
v_gene: TRBV12-3/TRBV12-4
CDR3aa: CASSFPGFGGATNEKLFF

j_gene: TRBJ2-1
v_gene: TRBV19
CDR3aa: CASSIEGGGYEQFF

j_gene: TRBJ2-1
v_gene: TRBV7-2
CDR3aa: CASSFWGRFNSGNEQFF

j_gene: TRBJ1-1
v_gene: TRBV12-3/TRBV12-4
CDR3aa: CASSTTGVTEAFF

j_gene: TRBJ2-1
v_gene: TRBV5-5
CDR3aa: CASSLQRNEQFF

j_gene: TRBJ2-7
v_gene: TRBV11-2
CDR3aa: CASGTGQYEQYF

j_gene: TRBJ2-5
v_gene: TRBV7-9
CDR3aa: CASSVTGVQETQYF

j_gene: TRBJ2-1
v_gene: TRBV18
CDR3aa: CASSPPGARRTYNEQFF

j_gene: TRBJ2-5
v_gene: TRBV5-1
CDR3aa: CASSLGVEETQYF

j_gene: TRBJ2-7
v_gene: TRBV6-2/TRBV6-3
CDR3aa: CASGGDTRSYEQYF

j_gene: TRBJ2-2
v_gene: TRBV6-6
CDR3aa: CASSYREDTGELFF

j_gene: TRBJ2-3
v_gene: TRBV7-8
CDR3aa: CASNSASEGSTDTQYF

j_gene: TRBJ1-6
v_gene: TRBV18
CDR3aa: CASSLDSRSTSPLHF

j_gene: TRBJ2-6
v_gene: TRBV7-2
CDR3aa: CASSLPRGANVLTF

j_gene: TRBJ2-7
v_gene: TRBV4-3
CDR3aa: CASSLAGGTSPPYEQYF

j_gene: TRBJ2-1
v_gene: TRBV5-1
CDR3aa: CASSLEGQGVDEQFF

j_gene: TRBJ2-5
v_gene: TRBV7-6
CDR3aa: CASSFGQGRETQYF

j_gene: TRBJ2-1
v_gene: TRBV4-3
CDR3aa: CASSQTDRGKGEQFF

j_gene: TRBJ2-7
v_gene: TRBV7-2
CDR3aa: CASSPIAGGQYEQYF

j_gene: TRBJ2-5
v_gene: TRBV29-1
CDR3aa: CSVSSRGETQYF

j_gene: TRBJ2-7
v_gene: TRBV7-9
CDR3aa: CASSLGGRSNSYEQYF

j_gene: TRBJ2-1
v_gene: TRBV9
CDR3aa: CASSVVARHNEQFF

j_gene: TRBJ1-1
v_gene: TRBV7-8
CDR3aa: CASSFQEGNTEAFF

j_gene: TRBJ2-5
v_gene: TRBV20-1
CDR3aa: CSATKFDSGGETQYF

j_gene: TRBJ1-1
v_gene: TRBV25-1
CDR3aa: CASSEYPTGDTEAFF

j_gene: TRBJ1-1
v_gene: TRBV7-9
CDR3aa: CASSPQGPGRKDSEAFF

j_gene: TRBJ2-3
v_gene: TRBV7-8
CDR3aa: CASSSAGFGTDTQYF

j_gene: TRBJ2-7
v_gene: TRBV7-8
CDR3aa: CASSLVGTSGVLSYEQYF

j_gene: TRBJ2-5
v_gene: TRBV20-1
CDR3aa: CSARDPGTSGETQYF

j_gene: TRBJ2-3
v_gene: TRBV10-3
CDR3aa: CAISGGASTDTQYF

j_gene: TRBJ2-7
v_gene: TRBV5-1
CDR3aa: CASSLAGTPSYEQYF

j_gene: TRBJ1-5
v_gene: TRBV5-1
CDR3aa: CASSLDTGNQPQHF

j_gene: TRBJ2-7
v_gene: TRBV11-3
CDR3aa: CASSAGSYEQYF

j_gene: TRBJ2-7
v_gene: TRBV5-4
CDR3aa: CASSLGGTAYYEQYF

j_gene: TRBJ1-1
v_gene: TRBV12-5
CDR3aa: CASGLVGSGGLKNTEAFF

j_gene: TRBJ2-1
v_gene: TRBV5-1
CDR3aa: CASSGRVNEQFF

j_gene: TRBJ1-2
v_gene: TRBV29-1
CDR3aa: CSVRQGNGYTF

j_gene: TRBJ2-7
v_gene: TRBV7-9
CDR3aa: CASSLMPGGLSEQYF

j_gene: TRBJ1-5
v_gene: TRBV19
CDR3aa: CASSPTRDRLNQPQHF

j_gene: TRBJ2-7
v_gene: TRBV9
CDR3aa: CASSLGQGPWEQYF

j_gene: TRBJ2-7
v_gene: TRBV20-1
CDR3aa: CSAREGGGPIYEQYF

j_gene: TRBJ2-4
v_gene: TRBV20-1
CDR3aa: CSARIPQGKNIQYF

j_gene: TRBJ1-2
v_gene: TRBV20-1
CDR3aa: CSARDGANYGYTF

j_gene: TRBJ2-7
v_gene: TRBV4-2
CDR3aa: CASSQDMMSYEQYF

j_gene: TRBJ1-5
v_gene: TRBV19
CDR3aa: CASSRRQPNQPQHF

j_gene: TRBJ2-7
v_gene: TRBV4-1
CDR3aa: CASSQGGGWEQYF

j_gene: TRBJ1-5
v_gene: TRBV15
CDR3aa: CATSPGQRDSNQPQHF

j_gene: TRBJ1-6
v_gene: TRBV6-5
CDR3aa: CASSYYGQARSPLHF

j_gene: TRBJ1-5
v_gene: TRBV20-1
CDR3aa: CSARGPADNQPQHF

j_gene: TRBJ2-1
v_gene: TRBV18
CDR3aa: CASSPNPGVSYNEQFF

j_gene: TRBJ2-1
v_gene: TRBV7-2
CDR3aa: CASSFRGGQYDEQFF

j_gene: TRBJ1-1
v_gene: TRBV7-2
CDR3aa: CASSLDGAYTEAFF

j_gene: TRBJ2-2
v_gene: TRBV24-1
CDR3aa: CATSDSETGTVTTGELFF

j_gene: TRBJ2-7
v_gene: TRBV7-2
CDR3aa: CASSLRKGGRSYEQYF